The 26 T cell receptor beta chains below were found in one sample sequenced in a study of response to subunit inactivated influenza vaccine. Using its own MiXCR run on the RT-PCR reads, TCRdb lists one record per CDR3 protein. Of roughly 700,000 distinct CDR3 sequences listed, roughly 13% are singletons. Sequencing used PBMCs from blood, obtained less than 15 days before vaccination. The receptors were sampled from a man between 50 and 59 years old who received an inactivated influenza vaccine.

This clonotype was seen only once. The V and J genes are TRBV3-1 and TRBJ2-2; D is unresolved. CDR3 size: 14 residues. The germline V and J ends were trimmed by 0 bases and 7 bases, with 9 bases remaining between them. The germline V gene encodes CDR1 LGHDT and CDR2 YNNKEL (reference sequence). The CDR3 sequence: CASSQDVRFGELFF. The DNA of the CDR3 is TGTGCCAGCAGCCAAGATGTCCGGTTCGGGGAGCTGTTTTTT.

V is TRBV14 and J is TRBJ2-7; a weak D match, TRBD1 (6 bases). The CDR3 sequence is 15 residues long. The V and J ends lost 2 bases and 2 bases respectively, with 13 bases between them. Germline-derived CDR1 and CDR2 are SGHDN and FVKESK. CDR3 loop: CASSQTGTTTYEQYF. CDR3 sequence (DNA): TGTGCCAGCAGCCAAACCGGGACAACTACCTACGAGCAGTACTTC.

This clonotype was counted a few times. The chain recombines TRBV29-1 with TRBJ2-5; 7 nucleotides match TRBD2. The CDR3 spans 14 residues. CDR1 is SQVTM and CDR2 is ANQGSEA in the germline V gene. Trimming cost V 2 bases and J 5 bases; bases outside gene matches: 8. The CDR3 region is CSVEFLAVLETQYF. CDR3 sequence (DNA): TGCAGCGTTGAATTCCTAGCGGTTTTGGAGACCCAGTACTTC.

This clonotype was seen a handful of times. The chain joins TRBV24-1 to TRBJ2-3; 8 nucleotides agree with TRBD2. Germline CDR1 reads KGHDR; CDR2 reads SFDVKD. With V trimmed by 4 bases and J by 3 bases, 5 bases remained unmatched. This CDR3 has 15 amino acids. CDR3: CATSEGGRLTDTQYF. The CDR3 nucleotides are TGTGCCACCAGTGAAGGCGGGAGGCTGACAGATACGCAGTATTTT.

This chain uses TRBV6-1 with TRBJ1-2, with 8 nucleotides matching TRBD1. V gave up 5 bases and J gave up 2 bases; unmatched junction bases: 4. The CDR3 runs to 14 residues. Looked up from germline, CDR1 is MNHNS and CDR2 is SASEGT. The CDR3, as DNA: TGTGCCAGCAGTCTATCAGGGGGCAACTATGGCTACACCTTC. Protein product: CASSLSGGNYGYTF.

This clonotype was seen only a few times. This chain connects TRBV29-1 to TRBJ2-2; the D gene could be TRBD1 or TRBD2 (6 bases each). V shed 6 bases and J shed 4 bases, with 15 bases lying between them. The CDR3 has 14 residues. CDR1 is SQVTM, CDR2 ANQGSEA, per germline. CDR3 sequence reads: CSVSNGGRTGELFF. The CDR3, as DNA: TGCAGCGTCTCAAATGGGGGGCGCACCGGGGAGCTGTTTTTT.

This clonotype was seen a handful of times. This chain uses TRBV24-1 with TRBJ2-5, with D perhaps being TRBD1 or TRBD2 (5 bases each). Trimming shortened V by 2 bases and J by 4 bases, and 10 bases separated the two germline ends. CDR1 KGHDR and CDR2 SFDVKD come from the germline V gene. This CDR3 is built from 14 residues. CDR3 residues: CATSDSPGRETQYF. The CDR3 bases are TGTGCCACCAGTGATTCCCCAGGGAGAGAGACCCAGTACTTC.

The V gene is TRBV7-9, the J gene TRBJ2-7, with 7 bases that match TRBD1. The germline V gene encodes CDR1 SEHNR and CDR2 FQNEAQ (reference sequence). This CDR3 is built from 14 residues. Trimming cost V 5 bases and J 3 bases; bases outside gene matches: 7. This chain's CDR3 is CASSTGTALYEQYF. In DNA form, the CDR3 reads TGTGCCAGCAGCACCGGGACAGCCCTCTACGAGCAGTACTTC.

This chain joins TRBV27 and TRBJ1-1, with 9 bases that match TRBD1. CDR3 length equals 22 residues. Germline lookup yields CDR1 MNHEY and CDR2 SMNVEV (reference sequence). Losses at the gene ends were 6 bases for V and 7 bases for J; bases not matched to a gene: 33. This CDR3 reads CASRLQAGTGPFRRRIVGEAFF. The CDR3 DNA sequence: TGTGCCAGCAGATTGCAAGCCGGGACAGGGCCCTTCCGCCGTCGAATTGTGGGTGAAGCTTTCTTT.

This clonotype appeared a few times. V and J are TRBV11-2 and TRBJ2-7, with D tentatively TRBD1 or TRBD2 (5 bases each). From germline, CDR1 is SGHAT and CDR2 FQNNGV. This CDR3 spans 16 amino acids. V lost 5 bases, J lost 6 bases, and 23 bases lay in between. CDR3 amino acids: CASSEQPGPPLLEQYF. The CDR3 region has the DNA TGTGCCAGCAGCGAGCAACCGGGACCGCCCCTTCTCGAGCAGTACTTC. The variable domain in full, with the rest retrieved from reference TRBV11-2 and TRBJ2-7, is EAGVAQSPRYKIIEKRQSVAFWCNPISGHATLYWYQQILGQGPKLLIQFQNNGVVDDSQLPKDRFSAERLKGVDSTLKIQPAKLEDSAVYLCASSEQPGPPLLEQYFGPGTRLTVT.

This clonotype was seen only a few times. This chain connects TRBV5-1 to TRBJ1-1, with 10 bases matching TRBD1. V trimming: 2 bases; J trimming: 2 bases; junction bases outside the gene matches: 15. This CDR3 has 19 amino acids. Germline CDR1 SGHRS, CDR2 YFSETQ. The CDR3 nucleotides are TGCGCCAGCAGCTTAGACTTTCGACAGGGGGCTGTGGTCAACACTGAAGCTTTCTTT. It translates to CASSLDFRQGAVVNTEAFF. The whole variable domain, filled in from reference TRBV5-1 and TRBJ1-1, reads KAGVTQTPRYLIKTRGQQVTLSCSPISGHRSVSWYQQTPGQGLQFLFEYFSETQRNKGNFPGRFSGRQFSNSRSEMNVSTLELGDSALYLCASSLDFRQGAVVNTEAFFGQGTRLTVV.

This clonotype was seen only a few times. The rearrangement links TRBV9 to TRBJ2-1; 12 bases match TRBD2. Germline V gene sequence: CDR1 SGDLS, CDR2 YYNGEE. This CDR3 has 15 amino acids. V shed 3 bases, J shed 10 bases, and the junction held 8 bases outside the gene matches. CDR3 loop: CASSAGGGLAGEQFF. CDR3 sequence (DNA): TGTGCCAGCAGCGCGGGCGGAGGACTAGCGGGAGAGCAGTTCTTC.

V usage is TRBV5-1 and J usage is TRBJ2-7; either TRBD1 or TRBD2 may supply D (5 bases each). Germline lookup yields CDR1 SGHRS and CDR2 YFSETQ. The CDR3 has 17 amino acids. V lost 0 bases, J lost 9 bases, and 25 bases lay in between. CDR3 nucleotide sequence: TGCGCCAGCAGCTTGGATTCCGTGGGCGGAGGACACCTAGGGCAGTACTTC. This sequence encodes CASSLDSVGGGHLGQYF.

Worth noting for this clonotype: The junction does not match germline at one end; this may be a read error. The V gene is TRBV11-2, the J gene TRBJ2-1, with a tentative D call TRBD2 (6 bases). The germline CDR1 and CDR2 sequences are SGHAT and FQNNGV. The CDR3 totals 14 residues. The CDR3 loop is CASSPALRRDSKIF. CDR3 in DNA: TGTGCCAGCAGCCCCGCCCTTAGGCGGGACTCCAAGATCTTC.

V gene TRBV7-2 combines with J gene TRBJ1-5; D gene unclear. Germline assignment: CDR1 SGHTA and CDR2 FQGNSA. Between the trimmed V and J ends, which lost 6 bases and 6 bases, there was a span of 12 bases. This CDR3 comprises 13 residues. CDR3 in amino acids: CASRDHPGQPQHF. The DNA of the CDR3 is TGTGCCAGCAGGGACCACCCTGGTCAGCCCCAGCATTTT.

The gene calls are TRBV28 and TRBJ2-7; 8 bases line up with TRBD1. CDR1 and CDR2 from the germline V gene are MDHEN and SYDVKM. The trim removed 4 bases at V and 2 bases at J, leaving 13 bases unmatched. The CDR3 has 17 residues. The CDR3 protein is CASSSKLTTDRAYEQYF. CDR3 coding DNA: TGTGCCAGCAGTTCCAAACTCACTACGGACAGGGCCTACGAGCAGTACTTC.

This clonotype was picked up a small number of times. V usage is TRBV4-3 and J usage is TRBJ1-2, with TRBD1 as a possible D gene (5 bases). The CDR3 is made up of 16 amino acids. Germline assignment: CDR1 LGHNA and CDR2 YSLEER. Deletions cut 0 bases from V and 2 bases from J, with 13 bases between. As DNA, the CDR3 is TGCGCCAGCAGCCAAGAGTACAGGACACCCAACTATGGCTACACCTTC. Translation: CASSQEYRTPNYGYTF.

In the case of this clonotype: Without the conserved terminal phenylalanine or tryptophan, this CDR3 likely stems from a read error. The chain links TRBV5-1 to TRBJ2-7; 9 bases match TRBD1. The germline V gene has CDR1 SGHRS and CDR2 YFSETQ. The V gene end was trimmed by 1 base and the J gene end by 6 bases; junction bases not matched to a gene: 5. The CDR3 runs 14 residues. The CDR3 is CASSLKQGAGEQYL. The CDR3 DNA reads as TGCGCCAGCAGCTTGAAACAGGGGGCCGGCGAGCAGTACCTC.

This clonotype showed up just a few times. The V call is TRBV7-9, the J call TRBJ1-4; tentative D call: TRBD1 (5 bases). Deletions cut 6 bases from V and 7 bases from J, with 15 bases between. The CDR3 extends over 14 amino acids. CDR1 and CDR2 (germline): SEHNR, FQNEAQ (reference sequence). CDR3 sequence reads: CASRTGTPAEKLFF. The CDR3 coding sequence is TGTGCCAGCAGGACCGGGACGCCGGCTGAAAAACTGTTTTTT. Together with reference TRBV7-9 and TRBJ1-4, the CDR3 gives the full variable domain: DTGVSQNPRHKITKRGQNVTFRCDPISEHNRLYWYRQTLGQGPEFLTYFQNEAQLEKSRLLSDRFSAERPKGSFSTLEIQRTEQGDSAMYLCASRTGTPAEKLFFGSGTQLSVL.

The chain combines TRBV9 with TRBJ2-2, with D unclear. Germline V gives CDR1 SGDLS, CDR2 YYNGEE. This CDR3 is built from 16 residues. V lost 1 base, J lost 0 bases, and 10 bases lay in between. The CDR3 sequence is CASSVSPGANTGELFF. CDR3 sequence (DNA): TGTGCCAGCAGCGTAAGTCCGGGCGCGAACACCGGGGAGCTGTTTTTT.

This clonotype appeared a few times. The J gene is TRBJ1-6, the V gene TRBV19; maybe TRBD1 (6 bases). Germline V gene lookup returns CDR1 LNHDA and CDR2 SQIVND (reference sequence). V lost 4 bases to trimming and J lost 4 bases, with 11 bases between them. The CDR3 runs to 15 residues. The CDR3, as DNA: TGTGCCAGTAGTAGTGGACAGACTTATAATTCACCCCTCCACTTT. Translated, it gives CASSSGQTYNSPLHF.

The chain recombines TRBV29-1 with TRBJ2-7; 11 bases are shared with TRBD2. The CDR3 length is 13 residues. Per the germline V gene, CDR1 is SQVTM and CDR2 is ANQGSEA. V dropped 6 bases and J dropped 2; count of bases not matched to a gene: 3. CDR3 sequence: CSVLAGDAYEQYF. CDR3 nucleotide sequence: TGCAGCGTACTAGCGGGAGATGCCTACGAGCAGTACTTC.

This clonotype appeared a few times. In nucleotides, the CDR3 is TGTGCCAGCAGCCCCATGACGATTAGGTACAATGAGCAGTTCTTC. Residues: CASSPMTIRYNEQFF. The V gene is TRBV11-1, the J gene TRBJ2-1; D remains ambiguous. V dropped 5 bases and J dropped 4 bases, with 15 bases sitting between them. CDR1 SGHAT and CDR2 FQDESV come from the germline V gene (reference sequence). The CDR3 length is 15 residues. The entire variable domain, with the rest obtained from reference TRBV11-1 and TRBJ2-1, is as follows: EAEVAQSPRYKITEKSQAVAFWCDPISGHATLYWYRQILGQGPELLVQFQDESVVDDSQLPKDRFSAERLKGVDSTLKIQPAELGDSAMYLCASSPMTIRYNEQFFGPGTRLTVL.

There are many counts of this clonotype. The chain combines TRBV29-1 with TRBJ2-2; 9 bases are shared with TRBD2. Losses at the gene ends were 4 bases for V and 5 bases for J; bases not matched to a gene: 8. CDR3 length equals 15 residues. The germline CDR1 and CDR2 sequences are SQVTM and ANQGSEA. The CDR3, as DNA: TGCAGCGTTGTTGAAGCGGGAGGAAGTACCGGGGAGCTGTTTTTT. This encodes CSVVEAGGSTGELFF.

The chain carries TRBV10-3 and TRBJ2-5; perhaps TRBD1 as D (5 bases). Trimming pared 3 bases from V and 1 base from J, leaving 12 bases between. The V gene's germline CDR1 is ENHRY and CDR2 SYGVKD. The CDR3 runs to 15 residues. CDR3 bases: TGTGCCATCAGTGACCGCCAGGGATTCCAAGAGACCCAGTACTTC. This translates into CAISDRQGFQETQYF.

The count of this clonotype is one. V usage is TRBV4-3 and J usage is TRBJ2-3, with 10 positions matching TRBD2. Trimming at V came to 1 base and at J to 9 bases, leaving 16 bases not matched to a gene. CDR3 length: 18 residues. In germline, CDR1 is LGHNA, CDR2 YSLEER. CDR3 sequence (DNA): TGCGCCAGCAGCCAAGTCGCGGAGCCTAGCGGGGGCTCCGGGACGCAGTATTTT. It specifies CASSQVAEPSGGSGTQYF.